These T cell receptor beta chains were read from a single sample in a study of PD-1 blockade in classical Hodgkin lymphoma. Repertoires were generated with immunoSEQ multiplex PCR, while TCRdb's copy carries only in-frame clones and drops some. The sample yields 65,000 to 95,000 clones, approximately 91% seen once. Sequences were derived from peripheral blood mononuclear cells (PBMCs), sampled at baseline. These receptors all stem from a human donor with classical Hodgkin lymphoma. Both conserved end residues are part of each CDR3. Fields, in order: V gene, clone size, J gene, D gene, CDR3 DNA, CDR3 protein. D genes are given only for firm matches. A clone size is listed for some rows: how often the clone was seen (once, few, many), or a class if it is expanded.

>TRBV5-4|-|TRBJ2-7|TRBD2
TGTGCCAGCAGCCCGCGGGGGGGTAGCGGGAGGGTTTACGAGCAGTACTTC
CASSPRGGSGRVYEQYF
>TRBV7-9|once|TRBJ1-2|TRBD1
TGTGCCAGCAGCCCGACAGGGTTTGGCTACACCTTC
CASSPTGFGYTF
>TRBV28|-|TRBJ1-5|-
TGTGCCAGCAGTTTTCCCGGGGCAGAGCCCCAGCATTTT
CASSFPGAEPQHF
>TRBV27|once|TRBJ1-1|-
TGTGCCAGCAGTTTGGAAATGAACACTGAAGCTTTCTTT
CASSLEMNTEAFF
>TRBV13|-|TRBJ2-2|TRBD2
TGTGCCAGCAGCCTAGCGGGTAGCACCGGGGAGCTGTTTTTT
CASSLAGSTGELFF
>TRBV29-1|-|TRBJ2-1|-
TGCAGCGTCCCTAAACGGGCATTCTCCTACAATGAGCAGTTCTTC
CSVPKRAFSYNEQFF
>TRBV27|-|TRBJ2-2|TRBD1
TGTGCCAGCAGTTTACGAGGGGGCAACACCGGGGAGCTGTTTTTT
CASSLRGGNTGELFF
>TRBV30|-|TRBJ1-1|-
TGTGCCTGGGGGTTGAACACTGAAGCTTTCTTT
CAWGLNTEAFF
>TRBV29-1|-|TRBJ1-2|-
TGCAGCACCCTTAGGGCGGACGGCTACACCTTC
CSTLRADGYTF
>TRBV6-1|-|TRBJ1-5|-
TGTGCCAGCAGTGTCCAGGGATGGGATATCAATCAGCCCCAGCATTTT
CASSVQGWDINQPQHF
>TRBV7-9|once|TRBJ1-1|TRBD1
TGTGCCAGCAGCTACCACAGGGGGCTCAGCACTGAAGCTTTCTTT
CASSYHRGLSTEAFF
>TRBV5-1|-|TRBJ1-5|-
TGCGCCAGCAGCTTGGAGCTAGGCAATCAGCCCCAGCATTTT
CASSLELGNQPQHF